This T cell receptor beta chain derives from a study of cytomegalovirus exposure and HLA in healthy donors (TCRdb year 2017). In terms of the full investigation: According to an earlier analysis of 550 to 750 of the donors, about 179 million T cells yielded some 120 million unique TCR beta sequences and less than 300 Gb of sequence data. Roughly 300 gigabases of sequencing data and approximately 84 million unique TCR sequences were included in an early release covering several hundred HLA-typed donors. The genetic ancestry cluster associated with self-reported Caucasian donors included 80% to 90% of the roughly 400 genotyped donors. The aim of the study was to test whether cataloging public T cell receptors could identify signatures of past pathogen exposure. The study profiled the T cell repertoires of some 610 subjects by immunosequencing and related them to cytomegalovirus serostatus. A separate validation cohort of some 130 different subjects was used in addition to the 666-subject first cohort. The study combined high-throughput TCR immunosequencing, statistical association of individual TCRs with disease status, and machine learning to predict cytomegalovirus infection status. To study patterns of TCR occurrence, a later analysis re-analyzed previously published TCR beta repertoires from around 670 donors and added high-resolution HLA genotyping. In the later analysis, no new phenotypic data were used to find candidate immune exposures; instead, reliance was placed on TCR beta sequences and their occurrence across donors. To decide whether each TCR beta V gene segment behaved as functional or pseudogenic, an earlier analysis of some 540 of the donors relied on high-throughput TCR beta sequencing. Donor age, sex, ethnicity and CMV serostatus were compiled together with the repertoire data. In a later genetic analysis, genome-wide SNP genotypes for about three fifths of the 666 donors were used, and that subset was treated as a discovery cohort. Every repertoire in the discovery cohort had been generated on one and the same sequencing platform. Class I and class II HLA loci were covered by the typing at four-digit resolution. The number of donors typed differed by locus, with roughly 629-640 for A, B, C, DRB1 and DQB1, more than 500 for DQA1, about 610 for DPA1, and 472 for DPB1. Roughly 5 DR-DQ haplotypes were handled as single units for association and clustering because linkage in the cohort was strong. On average, roughly 240,000 unique TCR beta nucleotide sequences were sequenced per donor among several hundred genotyped donors of the cohort, with 15% to 20% of those sequences being non-productive. Study-level results and caveats: The cohort was sequenced for TCR beta chains only, and without alpha or paired-chain data the features that could be detected were limited. In a later analysis, HLA-associated TCR beta chains showed more clonal expansion and lower generation probabilities than non-associated chains that were equally common. According to the authors, the approach could potentially be generalized to other disease states and immunological phenotypes. According to a later genetic analysis, donors in an Asian-associated ancestry cluster had fewer N-insertions in productive TCRs than the approximately 650-donor mean. In a later analysis, several top co-occurrence clusters were reported to appear linked to parvovirus B19, influenza, CMV and Epstein-Barr virus. Linkage disequilibrium might explain the correlated functional status among segregating V segments, but an unknown experimental factor could not be excluded. In vitro tests confirmed that a few of the cytomegalovirus-associated TCR beta chains recognize cytomegalovirus antigens. The only immune exposure information available for the cohort was CMV serostatus. In a later analysis, TCR association rates were found to vary across HLA loci, with the most associated TCRs seen for DRB1 alleles and the fewest for HLA-C alleles. In a later analysis, most CMV-associated TCR beta chains were found to appear HLA-restricted, with HLA associations seemingly driven largely by CMV exposure. Some IMGT-functional V segments, including TRBV6-2 and TRBV6-3, could not be told apart with the 87-base-pair reads, so those segments were excluded. A further reported finding was that TCR beta sequences accurately predicted the HLA-A and HLA-B alleles for most subjects in the first cohort. The study gave a list of 150 to 200 TCR beta chains associated with cytomegalovirus. Across donors, most TCR sequences were observed very rarely, whereas some public TCRs were present in many individuals. In a later analysis, some 18,000 TCR beta sequences were associated with specific HLA alleles at a false discovery rate of 0.05. A cluster of highly shared sequence variants was judged likely to represent a technical artifact of the sequencing pipeline. Strong co-occurrence of HLA alleles, especially DR and DQ, made assigning TCR associations to individual alleles difficult. A later genetic analysis associated a missense DCLRE1C variant with V-gene and J-gene trimming of TCR beta chains, and an independent cohort replicated the association. Cytomegalovirus status was reported to be diagnosed by the classifier with high specificity and sensitivity in both the original and validation cohorts. Because some donors lacked HLA typing at each locus, the association tests relied only on the typed subset. Because counts were too low, fewer than 20 rarely observed V segments, including chromosome 9 orphons, were excluded from the earlier analysis of around 640 of the donors. The presence/absence analyses assumed that sequencing depth was roughly uniform across donors, and that assumption may not be true. In an earlier analysis of some 550 of the donors, most TCR beta V segments were observed in productive rearrangements about 87% or about 30% of the time, broadly matching IMGT annotations.

Comments on this clone: What antigen it recognizes has not been identified. Base-call qualities are not available, and no considerably larger clone is one nucleotide away.

The library relied on the immunoSEQ multiplex PCR assay. For the multiplex PCR, a mixture combining 60 forward primers for TCR Vbeta segments and 13 reverse primers for TCR Jbeta segments was used. A multiplex PCR assay on genomic DNA amplified the CDR3 region of rearranged TCR beta genes. The Illumina HiSeq System was used to sequence the amplified TCR beta libraries as 87-base-pair reads. The study's processing was this. Across the 700 or so repertoires, a later analysis counted 80 million or so unique TCR beta chains, roughly 11 million of which were shared by at least two donors. To remove PCR and sequencing errors, raw reads were error-corrected and collapsed into unique sequences using a nearest-neighbor algorithm that merged closely related sequences. Alignment of CDR3 sequences to IMGT reference sequences was used to assign V, D and J gene segments. For a sequence to be retained, a match of at least six nucleotides was required to both a V gene segment and a J gene segment. A rearrangement was called productive if the CDR3 had no stop codons and remained in frame with V and J, and every other rearrangement was called non-productive. Following IMGT convention, CDR3 was defined as the stretch from the second conserved V-encoded cysteine up to the conserved J-encoded phenylalanine. The earlier analysis of fewer than 750 of the donors excluded sequences that lacked an unambiguous match to a single V gene segment. In an earlier analysis of roughly 600 of the donors, a V segment was called functional when productive rearrangements were above 56.7%, and segregating when the standard deviation between donors exceeded 5%. A statistical classification framework was built for diagnosing cytomegalovirus status from the catalog of TCR beta chain sequences. V and J gene assignment, in a later analysis, came from comparing TCR nucleotide sequences with IMGT/GENE-DB human TR gene sequences. A later analysis assigned CDR3 sequences and most-parsimonious VDJ recombination scenarios with the TCRdist pipeline. In a later analysis, each TCR beta chain was defined by its CDR3 amino acid sequence together with its V-gene family, and reads without a unique V-gene family were excluded. As a way to deal with suspected cross-contamination and a sequencing artifact, a later analysis dropped 450 to 600 nucleotide sequences that were highly shared and had low generation probability. In a later analysis, a clonal expansion index was calculated for each public chain from normalized within-repertoire ranks of inferred template counts. In a later analysis, generation probabilities were computed using a VDJ recombination model fitted to out-of-frame rearrangements, and the results were checked against IGoR. A later analysis scored TCR-TCR, TCR-HLA and TCR-CMV co-occurrence with hypergeometric tests, applying a repertoire-size bias correction to TCR pairs. A later analysis estimated false discovery rates by permuting HLA or CMV assignments 20 times. In a later analysis, co-occurring TCRs were grouped using DBSCAN, with TCRdist sequence similarity added in when clustering inside HLA-allele-positive subsets. Repertoires with fewer than 30,000 or more than 120,000 public chains, plus five repertoires with anomalous nucleotide sharing, were excluded from co-occurrence clustering. TCRdb mirrors the immuneACCESS table, restricted to in-frame sequences. Some clones are absent from its copies; in checked studies, under half trace to an unresolved V gene, and the reason for the others is unknown. Clone size and V and J calls were adopted from that table, with D and trimming inferred from the DNA. For this sample the table gives roughly 120,000 clones, of which around 88% were detected only once. Of the sample, more than 1.5% falls within the top ten clones.

The CDR3 contains 15 residues, cysteine and phenylalanine counted. The kept DNA is CDR3 alone, 45 bases in frame from the first base. Deletion took 0 bases off V and 1 base off J, with a span of 8 bases between the germline ends. CDR1 and CDR2 are drawn from the germline V gene: LGHNA, YSLEER. In total, more than 500 healthy bone marrow donors made up the cohort. Cohort members were all nominally healthy when sampled, although unrecorded immune exposures were likely present. The donor was CMV seronegative and was included in the group of a few hundred seronegative cohort members. Each donor provided a peripheral blood sample, and peripheral blood mononuclear cells were used for TCR beta sequencing. Genomic DNA extraction from the blood cell samples was performed with the Qiagen DNeasy Blood Extraction Kit.

The TCR comes from a man aged 35-49 years in good health and CMV-seronegative. Recombination connected TRBV4-3 to TRBJ2-3; a tentative D call is TRBD2 (6 bases match). The sequencing sample was made of PBMCs. The CDR3: CASSQDRRGTDTQYF. DNA sequence: TGCGCCAGCAGCCAAGATAGGAGGGGCACAGATACGCAGTATTTT.